This T cell receptor (beta chain) was recorded in a study of T-cell reconstitution after alpha-beta-depleted transplantation in children. The CDR3 totals 14 residues. The V end was cut by 6 bases, the J end by 5 bases, with 14 bases between. Unique molecular identifiers were incorporated during preparation of the TCRbeta library. Each CDR3 protein is one row after TCRdb ran MiXCR on the PCR reads. Among over 200,000 distinct CDR3 sequences, around 9.6% were seen once, and the ten largest hold around 6.2%. The sample holds a few counts of this clonotype. Specimen: PBMCs from the stem cell graft donor, collected from the stem cell graft. The rearrangement joins TRBV12-3 or TRBV12-4 to TRBJ1-5; possibly TRBD1 for D (6 bases). The receptor was derived from a human donor who donated a stem cell graft to a child with acute lymphoblastic leukemia. The CDR3 sequence is CASSPVSGDQPQHF. The CDR3 DNA follows: TGTGCCAGCAGCCCGGTCTCAGGGGATCAGCCCCAGCATTTT.